The clone carrying this T cell receptor beta chain was detected a few times. The sample belongs to a study of control samples from healthy donors and cancer patients. CDR3 length: 15 residues. V was clipped by 3 bases and J by 5 bases; unmatched bases: 5. The germline V gene encodes CDR1 SQVTM and CDR2 ANQGSEA. Assay used: immunoSEQ multiplex PCR; TCRdb lists only in-frame clones, some missing. The sample has about 18,000 clones; around 84% are singletons. Sequenced input: PBMCs. This TCR came from an older woman with lung cancer. The chain joins TRBV29-1 to TRBJ2-2; 11 nucleotides line up with TRBD1. CDR3 nucleotides: TGCAGCGTTGACCCGGGGACAGGGGGAACCGGGGAGCTGTTTTTT. Protein product: CSVDPGTGGTGELFF.